These 8 T cell receptor beta chains were sequenced from one sample in a study of post-analysis software for immune sequencing data. What these receptors recognize is not known. Built from TCR beta cDNA, the libraries had unique molecular identifiers in them. One entry per CDR3 protein results from TCRdb running MiXCR on the PCR reads. This table holds hundreds of thousands of distinct CDR3 sequences, about 60% found once. Study conclusions and caveats: TRBV5-6, TRBV5-1 and TRBV20-1 belonged to a set of about 5 TRBV segments that were more frequent in patients than controls.

The sample taken for sequencing was blood. The receptors were sampled from a girl aged 2-10 years with multiple sclerosis.

V and J are TRBV29-1 and TRBJ2-5; D gene ambiguous. The germline CDR1 and CDR2 sequences are SQVTM and ANQGSEA. Trimming took 3 bases from V and 1 from J, leaving 6 bases between them. The CDR3 consists of 12 residues. In DNA form, the CDR3 reads TGCAGCGTTGAGCCAGGCCAAGAGACCCAGTACTTC. Its protein product is CSVEPGQETQYF.

The DNA of the CDR3 is TGCGCCAGTCAGGGAGGTGCCTCGGAAGAGGGGACCCAGTACTTC. Protein: CASQGGASEEGTQYF. This sequence joins TRBV5-1 and TRBJ2-5; tentative D call: TRBD2 (6 bases). With 8 bases removed from V and 7 bases from J, the gap between germline ends came to 24 bases. The CDR3 covers 15 residues. Germline lookup yields CDR1 SGHRS and CDR2 YFSETQ.

The chain uses TRBV29-1 and TRBJ2-6, with a possible D match to TRBD2 (5 bases). This CDR3 has 15 amino acids. Germline lookup yields CDR1 SQVTM and CDR2 ANQGSEA. The V end lost 6 bases, the J end lost 0 bases, and 12 bases lay between the germline ends. The CDR3 region has the DNA TGCAGCGTCGAGGGCCACTACTCTGGGGCCAACGTCCTGACTTTC. It codes for CSVEGHYSGANVLTF. Drawing the rest from reference TRBV29-1 and TRBJ2-6, the complete variable domain is SAVISQKPSRDICQRGTSLTIQCQVDSQVTMMFWYRQQPGQSLTLIATANQGSEATYESGFVIDKFPISRPNLTFSTLTVSNMSPEDSSIYLCSVEGHYSGANVLTFGAGSRLTVL.

This clonotype was seen a few times. The chain links TRBV29-1 to TRBJ2-7; no reliable D call. Germline V lookup: CDR1 SQVTM, CDR2 ANQGSEA. V gave up 4 bases and J gave up 4 bases, with 8 bases separating them. This CDR3 has 11 residues. CDR3 coding DNA: TGCAGCGTTGTGGATGCTTACGAGCAGTACTTC. It translates to CSVVDAYEQYF.

This rearrangement joins TRBV7-2 to TRBJ2-3; no definite D call. CDR1 is SGHTA and CDR2 is FQGNSA in the germline V gene. The CDR3 contains 14 residues. Trimming removed 0 bases from V and 6 bases from J, with 10 bases in between. CDR3 sequence reads: CASSLAARRDTQYF. Written as DNA, the CDR3 is TGTGCCAGCAGCTTAGCGGCCCGGCGGGATACGCAGTATTTT.

The rearrangement joins TRBV7-6 to TRBJ2-5; 9 bases align to TRBD2. The CDR3 covers 14 residues. The germline V gene encodes CDR1 SGHVS and CDR2 FNYEAQ. The V gene end was trimmed by 5 bases and the J gene end by 7 bases; junction bases not matched to a gene: 8. CDR3 DNA: TGTGCCAGCAGCCCCTCGGGACTAGCTGGGACCCAGTACTTC. Translated, it gives CASSPSGLAGTQYF.

The V call is TRBV5-1, the J call TRBJ2-1; no clear D gene. Germline CDR1 reads SGHRS; CDR2 reads YFSETQ. V shed 4 bases and J shed 2 bases, with 13 bases lying between them. CDR3 length: 15 amino acids. CDR3 DNA sequence: TGCGCCAGCAGCGAGGCAGGTAGCCCCTACAATGAGCAGTTCTTC. Its protein product is CASSEAGSPYNEQFF.

The rearrangement links TRBV6-2 or TRBV6-3 to TRBJ2-7; possible D gene TRBD1, 5 bases. The CDR3 consists of 13 residues. The V end lost 5 bases, the J end lost 3 bases, and 11 bases lay between the germline ends. Germline V gene data show CDR1 as MNHEY and CDR2 as SVGEGT. CDR3 sequence reads: CASSRKGYYEQYF. The CDR3 DNA sequence: TGTGCCAGCAGTCGGAAGGGGTACTACGAGCAGTACTTC.